The clone carrying this TCR beta chain was counted between two and nine times. The antigen remains undetermined. This specimen comes from a study of T cell responses to AZD1222 COVID-19 vaccine. Study results and limitations: Samples come after the peak T cell response, not at day 14. Baseline antibody screening turned up just a handful of seropositive AZD1222 recipients. Increases in Spike-specific TCR breadth and depth were seen after two AZD1222 doses. Spike-spanning, vaccine-associated CD4 TCRs were dominant at 160-218 and 743-854.

The V segment lost 0 bases and the J segment 6 bases; nucleotides outside the gene matches: 10. CDR3 size: 15 residues. The germline CDR1 and CDR2 sequences are GTSNPN and SVGIG (reference sequence). Repertoires were generated with immunoSEQ multiplex PCR, while TCRdb's copy carries only in-frame clones and drops some. This table has around 150,000 clones, roughly nine tenths appearing once. Sequencing was performed on peripheral blood, taken on day 0 of MenACWY control vaccination. This TCR came from an adult in good health. This rearrangement joins TRBV30 to TRBJ1-1, with 7 bases identical to TRBD1. CDR3 bases: TGTGCCTGGAGTGTGCCGGACAGGACATACTCTGAAGCTTTCTTT. Amino acid sequence: CAWSVPDRTYSEAFF. The full variable domain, its missing parts supplied by reference TRBV30 and TRBJ1-1, is SQTIHQWPATLVQPVGSPLSLECTVEGTSNPNLYWYRQAAGRGLQLLFYSVGIGQISSEVPQNLSASRPQDRQFILSSKKLLLSDSGFYLCAWSVPDRTYSEAFFGQGTRLTVV.